The 15 T cell receptor beta chains below all came from one sample that was sequenced in a study of T cells in Graves' hyperthyroidism and ophthalmopathy. RNA transcripts yielded amplified TCR beta CDR3 regions. The TCR CDR3 was amplified in a first-round RT-PCR using the HTBI primer set. TCRdb reprocessed the multiplex PCR reads via MiXCR and lists one record per CDR3 protein. The table shows hundreds of thousands of distinct CDR3 sequences, with about 14% occurring only once. Material: blood. These receptors originate from a woman aged 18-35 years with Graves' hyperthyroidism.

The CDR3, as DNA: TGTGCCATCAGTGATCTGGGCCCGAACTCCTACGAGCAGTACTTC. Its translation is CAISDLGPNSYEQYF. The chain uses TRBV10-3 and TRBJ2-7; D uncertain. Trimming left V 3 bases short and J 0 bases short, with 12 bases between. This CDR3 region has 15 residues. From germline, CDR1 is ENHRY and CDR2 SYGVKD.

Many counts were recorded for this clonotype. V and J are TRBV28 and TRBJ2-7; 10 nucleotides match TRBD2. There are 14 residues in the CDR3. The trim removed 7 bases at V and 4 bases at J, leaving 7 bases unmatched. Per germline, CDR1 MDHEN and CDR2 SYDVKM. The CDR3: CASKLAGGQYEQYF. In nucleotides, the CDR3 is TGTGCCAGCAAGTTAGCGGGAGGTCAGTACGAGCAGTACTTC.

This clonotype appeared many times. The gene calls are TRBV12-3 or TRBV12-4 and TRBJ2-7, with 10 bases fitting TRBD2. This CDR3 is built from 17 residues. Unmatched junction bases numbered 14, after V lost 6 bases and J lost 3 bases. The CDR3 DNA follows: TGTGCCAGCAGCCGTAGGGGCGGTCCTAGCGGGAGCTACGAGCAGTACTTC. The encoded protein is CASSRRGGPSGSYEQYF.

This clonotype has ten or more counts. This chain connects TRBV27 to TRBJ2-3; D not resolved. The CDR3 has 14 residues. Germline values: CDR1 MNHEY, CDR2 SMNVEV (reference sequence). V lost 2 bases, J lost 0 bases, and 6 bases lay in between. CDR3 bases: TGTGCCAGCAGTTTACTGTTCAGCACAGATACGCAGTATTTT. This sequence encodes CASSLLFSTDTQYF.

This sequence joins TRBV6-1 and TRBJ1-1, with D perhaps TRBD1 (6 bases). Germline V gene data show CDR1 as MNHNS and CDR2 as SASEGT. V was shortened by 9 bases and J by 9 bases, with 14 bases between the two germline ends. This CDR3 has 11 residues. The CDR3 DNA is TGTGCCAGTAATTCAGGGGAAAAAGCTTTCTTT. The encoded protein is CASNSGEKAFF.

This clonotype has only a few counts. J is TRBJ2-6 and V is TRBV28; 10 nucleotides match TRBD1. The CDR3 is made up of 17 amino acids. The germline V gene encodes CDR1 MDHEN and CDR2 SYDVKM. V dropped 6 bases and J dropped 0; count of bases not matched to a gene: 5. As DNA, the CDR3 is TGTGCCAGCAGGGACAGGGGGTATAGCTCTGGGGCCAACGTCCTGACTTTC. Its translation is CASRDRGYSSGANVLTF.

The J gene is TRBJ1-1, the V gene TRBV3-1; D is ambiguous. V was pared by 0 bases and J by 1 base, with 21 bases between. From germline, CDR1 is LGHDT and CDR2 YNNKEL (reference sequence). This CDR3 is 19 amino acids long. This chain's CDR3 is CASSQDLVRVATRNTEAFF. DNA for the CDR3: TGTGCCAGCAGCCAAGATCTTGTAAGGGTGGCGACTCGGAACACTGAAGCTTTCTTT.

This rearrangement joins TRBV18 to TRBJ1-5, with D uncertain. The CDR3 spans 15 residues. V was cut by 2 bases and J by 10 bases, with 18 bases left in between. Germline V gene data show CDR1 as KGHSH and CDR2 as LQKENI. CDR3 nucleotide sequence: TGTGCCAGCTCACCAAAGTCTATAGAGACTGGCCCCCAGCATTTT. Its protein product is CASSPKSIETGPQHF.

Only a few counts were recorded for this clonotype. CDR3 nucleotide sequence: TGTGCCAGCTCACCGGAACACTCTGGGGCCAACGTCCTGACTTTC. Its protein product is CASSPEHSGANVLTF. The genes are TRBV18 and TRBJ2-6; D remains ambiguous. The germline V gene has CDR1 KGHSH and CDR2 LQKENI. Trimming pared 3 bases from V and 0 bases from J, leaving 6 bases between. This CDR3 contains 15 residues.

This clonotype has ten or more counts. The rearrangement uses TRBV25-1 and TRBJ2-1; 10 bases map to TRBD1. The CDR3 extends over 14 amino acids. Germline lookup yields CDR1 MGHDK and CDR2 SYGVNS. The ends lost 7 bases at V and 9 bases at J; junction bases unmatched: 9. The CDR3 region is CASNPGTGVGEQFF. The CDR3 region has the DNA TGTGCCAGCAATCCCGGGACAGGGGTAGGTGAGCAGTTCTTC.

This clonotype showed up just a few times. The chain recombines TRBV29-1 with TRBJ2-4, with D hard to call. The CDR3 loop spans 16 amino acids. V was cut by 1 base and J by 5 bases, with 18 bases left in between. The V gene's germline CDR1 is SQVTM and CDR2 ANQGSEA. The CDR3 here is CSVEVLRVGKENIQYF. For the CDR3, the DNA is TGCAGCGTTGAAGTTCTTCGGGTAGGGAAGGAAAACATTCAGTACTTC.

Of note for this clonotype: A read error may account for a junction end that differs from germline. The rearrangement joins TRBV6-2 or TRBV6-3 to TRBJ1-5, with 7 bases aligning to TRBD1. This CDR3 contains 15 residues. Germline loops: CDR1 MNHEY, CDR2 SVGEGT. The CDR3: CVSRQGVRGNQPQHF. The CDR3 DNA reads TGTGTCAGCAGGCAGGGGGTACGGGGCAATCAGCCCCAGCATTTT.

The genes are TRBV9 and TRBJ1-3; 7 nucleotides match TRBD1. The CDR3 runs 15 residues. V gave up 3 bases and J gave up 4 bases; unmatched junction bases: 7. Germline V gene lookup returns CDR1 SGDLS and CDR2 YYNGEE. Here the CDR3 DNA reads TGTGCCAGCAGCGCCGGACAGGCGGCAGGAAACACCATATATTTT. Its protein product is CASSAGQAAGNTIYF.

There are many counts of this clonotype. This chain joins TRBV18 and TRBJ1-1; D possibly corresponds to TRBD1 (5 bases). CDR3 size: 14 residues. Germline assignment: CDR1 KGHSH and CDR2 LQKENI. The V end lost 3 bases, the J end lost 7 bases, and 15 bases lay between the germline ends. This chain's CDR3 is CASSPDSFSSEAFF. The CDR3 coding sequence is TGTGCCAGCTCACCCGACAGTTTCAGCAGTGAAGCTTTCTTT.

This clonotype was counted at least ten times. This rearrangement joins TRBV3-1 to TRBJ2-1, with TRBD2 matching over 9 bases. The V segment lost 6 bases and the J segment 6 bases; nucleotides outside the gene matches: 12. The CDR3 runs 16 residues. Germline V gene data show CDR1 as LGHDT and CDR2 as YNNKEL (reference sequence). Here the CDR3 DNA reads TGTGCCAGCAGAGGATGGGGCGGGAGGGCCTCCAATGAGCAGTTCTTC. It translates to CASRGWGGRASNEQFF.